This TCR beta chain was documented in a study of blood T cell repertoires in COVID-19. For the study at large: Sources were T cells, B-cell-depleted T cells, or PBMCs; the material itself was cDNA or gDNA.

Profiled with immunoSEQ multiplex PCR; TCRdb holds only in-frame clones, not every one. The repertoire consists of around 140,000 clones, with around nine tenths occurring once and the leading ten covering 8.5% to 9.5%. The sequence came from a woman between 45 and 65 years old with active or convalescent COVID-19. Sequenced: peripheral blood.

CDR3 in DNA: TGTGCCAGCAGCGTAGATATAGATACGCAGTATTTT. As protein: CASSVDIDTQYF. The chain links TRBV9 to TRBJ2-3, with D hard to call. With 0 bases removed from V and 5 bases from J, the gap between germline ends came to 4 bases. This CDR3 has 12 residues. Germline CDR1 SGDLS, CDR2 YYNGEE.